Presented here are 8 T cell receptor beta chains from one specimen sequenced in a study of OX40 agonist ivuxolimab in advanced cancers. Assay used: immunoSEQ multiplex PCR; TCRdb lists only in-frame clones, some missing. The repertoire holds about 46,000 clones, with around 89% as singletons. The sample in question was CD4+ or CD8+ T cells sorted from blood, obtained in a trial of the OX40 agonist ivuxolimab. The receptor source for this set is an adult with an advanced solid tumor such as melanoma, head and neck, liver or kidney cancer.

This sequence joins TRBV7-9 and TRBJ1-1, with a tentative D call TRBD1 (5 bases). This CDR3 has 13 amino acids. V lost 2 bases and J 6 bases, leaving 10 bases between the germline ends. Germline V gene sequence: CDR1 SEHNR, CDR2 FQNEAQ (reference sequence). The CDR3 here is CASSLRDSPEAFF. CDR3 bases: TGTGCCAGCAGCTTACGGGACTCGCCTGAAGCTTTCTTT.

V and J are TRBV19 and TRBJ2-1; possibly TRBD1 or TRBD2 for D (5 bases each). V shed 3 bases and J shed 5 bases, with 14 bases lying between them. Per germline, CDR1 LNHDA and CDR2 SQIVND (reference sequence). CDR3 length: 15 residues. CDR3 coding DNA: TGTGCCAGTAGTATGGGGGAGCGGTCACACAATGAGCAGTTCTTC. Amino acid sequence: CASSMGERSHNEQFF.

The chain employs TRBV6-1 and TRBJ2-7, with D maybe TRBD2 (6 bases). This CDR3 comprises 16 residues. V was pared by 2 bases and J by 10 bases, with 24 bases between. Germline values: CDR1 MNHNS, CDR2 SASEGT. The CDR3 DNA follows: TGTGCCAGCAGTGAATTGGGGCTAGCGCCAAGCTTACTTCAGTACTTC. Translated: CASSELGLAPSLLQYF.

The J gene is TRBJ2-7, the V gene TRBV11-2; D unresolved. This CDR3 contains 11 residues. Trimming stripped 2 bases from V and 7 bases from J, with 6 bases between. Germline V gene lookup returns CDR1 SGHAT and CDR2 FQNNGV. In DNA, the CDR3 is TGTGCCAGCAGCTTAATGGGGGAGCAGTACTTC. This translates into CASSLMGEQYF. Based on the CDR3 plus reference TRBV11-2 and TRBJ2-7, the full variable domain is EAGVAQSPRYKIIEKRQSVAFWCNPISGHATLYWYQQILGQGPKLLIQFQNNGVVDDSQLPKDRFSAERLKGVDSTLKIQPAKLEDSAVYLCASSLMGEQYFGPGTRLTVT.

CDR3: CASSLDRALEQYF. CDR3 in DNA: TGTGCCAGCAGTTTAGATCGAGCCCTCGAGCAGTACTTC. The chain carries TRBV27 and TRBJ2-7, with D unresolved. CDR3 length: 13 amino acids. CDR1 is MNHEY and CDR2 is SMNVEV in the germline V gene (reference sequence). The V end lost 2 bases, the J end lost 6 bases, and 11 bases lay between the germline ends.

This clone is deemed medium-sized (0.01 to 0.1%). The rearrangement joins TRBV6-5 to TRBJ1-5, with D possibly being TRBD1 (5 bases). In germline, CDR1 is MNHEY, CDR2 SVGAGI. This CDR3 region has 15 residues. Trimming stripped 10 bases from V and 3 bases from J, with 19 bases between. CDR3 nucleotide sequence: TGTGCCACCCGACACCGTGGGGGTATCAATCAGCCCCAGCATTTT. Protein sequence: CATRHRGGINQPQHF.

The J gene is TRBJ1-2, the V gene TRBV9; possibly TRBD1 for D (5 bases). V dropped 6 bases and J dropped 4 bases, with 13 bases sitting between them. The CDR3 totals 13 residues. Germline V gene data show CDR1 as SGDLS and CDR2 as YYNGEE. The CDR3 nucleotides read TGTGCCAGCACTCCGGGGGGGACCTATGGCTACACCTTC. Its protein is CASTPGGTYGYTF.

This chain uses TRBV27 with TRBJ2-7, with 12 bases lining up with TRBD2. With 5 bases clipped from V and 6 bases from J, the junction kept 5 bases outside the gene matches. Germline V lookup: CDR1 MNHEY, CDR2 SMNVEV (reference sequence). This CDR3 region has 14 residues. CDR3 residues: CASSVTSGSGEQYF. The CDR3 bases are TGTGCCAGCAGTGTGACTAGCGGGAGTGGCGAGCAGTACTTC.